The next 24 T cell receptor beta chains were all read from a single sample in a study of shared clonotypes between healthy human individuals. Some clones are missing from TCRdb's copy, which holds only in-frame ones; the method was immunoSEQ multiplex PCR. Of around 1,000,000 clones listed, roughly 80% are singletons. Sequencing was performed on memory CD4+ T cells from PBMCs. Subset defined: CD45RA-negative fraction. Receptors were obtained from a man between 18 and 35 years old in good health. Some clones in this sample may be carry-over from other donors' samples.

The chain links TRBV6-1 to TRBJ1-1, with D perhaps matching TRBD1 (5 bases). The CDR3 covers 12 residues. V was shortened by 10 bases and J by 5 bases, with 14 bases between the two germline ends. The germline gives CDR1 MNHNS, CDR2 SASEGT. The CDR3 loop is CAISQDPTEAFF. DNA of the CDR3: TGTGCCATCTCACAGGACCCAACTGAAGCTTTCTTT.

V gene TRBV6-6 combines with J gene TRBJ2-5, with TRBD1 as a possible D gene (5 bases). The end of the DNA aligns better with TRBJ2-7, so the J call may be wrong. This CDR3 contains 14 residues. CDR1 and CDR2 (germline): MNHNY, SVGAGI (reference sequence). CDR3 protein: CASRPNMGPYEQYF. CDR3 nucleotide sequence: TGTGCCAGCCGACCGAACATGGGGCCCTACGAGCAGTACTTC.

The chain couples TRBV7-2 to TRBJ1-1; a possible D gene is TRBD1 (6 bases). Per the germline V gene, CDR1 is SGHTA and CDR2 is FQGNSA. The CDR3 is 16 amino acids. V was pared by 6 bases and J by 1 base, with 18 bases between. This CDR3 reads CASRPNFGTRNTEAFF. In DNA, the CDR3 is TGTGCCAGCAGACCGAATTTCGGGACAAGGAACACTGAAGCTTTCTTT.

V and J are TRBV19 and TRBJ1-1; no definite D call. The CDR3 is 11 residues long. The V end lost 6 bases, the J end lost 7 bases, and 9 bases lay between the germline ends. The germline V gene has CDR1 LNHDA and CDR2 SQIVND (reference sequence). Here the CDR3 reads CASSLEVEAFF. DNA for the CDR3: TGTGCCAGTAGCCTAGAAGTTGAAGCTTTCTTT.

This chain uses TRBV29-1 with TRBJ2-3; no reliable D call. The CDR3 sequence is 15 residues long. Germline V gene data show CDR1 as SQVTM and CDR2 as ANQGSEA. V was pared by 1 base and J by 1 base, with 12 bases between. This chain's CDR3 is CSVEGPGRGTDTQYF. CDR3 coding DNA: TGCAGCGTTGAAGGTCCGGGCCGGGGCACAGATACGCAGTATTTT.

CDR3 sequence reads: CASSADSHSNQPQHF. The CDR3 DNA sequence: TGTGCCAGCAGCGCCGACAGCCATAGCAATCAGCCCCAGCATTTT. The chain is built from TRBV6-6 and TRBJ1-5; perhaps TRBD1 as D (5 bases). V lost 6 bases, J lost 0 bases, and 12 bases lay in between. In germline, CDR1 is MNHNY, CDR2 SVGAGI (reference sequence). This CDR3 is built from 15 residues.

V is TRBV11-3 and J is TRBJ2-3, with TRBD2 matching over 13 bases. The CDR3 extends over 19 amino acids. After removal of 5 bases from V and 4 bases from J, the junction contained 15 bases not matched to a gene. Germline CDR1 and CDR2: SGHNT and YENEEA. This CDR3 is CASSDRRGGLAGVADTQYF. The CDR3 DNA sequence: TGTGCCAGCAGCGACAGAAGGGGAGGACTAGCGGGAGTGGCAGATACGCAGTATTTT.

The CDR3 spells CSAGWGVQETQYF. In DNA, the CDR3 is TGCAGCGCTGGGTGGGGGGTTCAAGAGACCCAGTACTTC. The chain couples TRBV29-1 to TRBJ2-5; perhaps TRBD2 as D (6 bases). CDR3 size: 13 residues. V lost 7 bases and J lost 2, with 14 bases in between. Germline V gene data show CDR1 as SQVTM and CDR2 as ANQGSEA.

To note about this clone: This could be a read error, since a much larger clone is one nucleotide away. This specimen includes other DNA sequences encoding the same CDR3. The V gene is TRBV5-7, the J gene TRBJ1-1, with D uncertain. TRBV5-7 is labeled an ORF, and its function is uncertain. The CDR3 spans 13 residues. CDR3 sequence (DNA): TGTGCTAGCAGCTTGGAAGGGAACACTGAAGCTTTCTTT. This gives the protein CASSLEGNTEAFF.

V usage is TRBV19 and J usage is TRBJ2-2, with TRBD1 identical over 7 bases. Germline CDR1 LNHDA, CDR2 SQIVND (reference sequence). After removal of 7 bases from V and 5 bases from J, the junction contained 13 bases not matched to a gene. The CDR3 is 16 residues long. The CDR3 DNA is TGTGCCAGTAAAGCCAGACAGGGATCCCCAACCGGGGAGCTGTTTTTT. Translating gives CASKARQGSPTGELFF.

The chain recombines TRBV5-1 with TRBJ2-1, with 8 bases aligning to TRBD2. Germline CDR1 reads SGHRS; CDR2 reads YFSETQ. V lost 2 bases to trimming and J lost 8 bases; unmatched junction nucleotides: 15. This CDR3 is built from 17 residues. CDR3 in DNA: TGCGCCAGCAGCTTACCCTCAGCGGGAGTGGCCGCGGATGAGCAGTTCTTC. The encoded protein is CASSLPSAGVAADEQFF.

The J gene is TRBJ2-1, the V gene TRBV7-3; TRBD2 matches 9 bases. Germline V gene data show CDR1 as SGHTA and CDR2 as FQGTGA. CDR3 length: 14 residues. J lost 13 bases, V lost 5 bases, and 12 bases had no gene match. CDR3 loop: CASSRDGAGGSQFF. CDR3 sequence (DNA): TGTGCCAGCAGCCGCGACGGGGCGGGAGGGTCACAGTTCTTC.

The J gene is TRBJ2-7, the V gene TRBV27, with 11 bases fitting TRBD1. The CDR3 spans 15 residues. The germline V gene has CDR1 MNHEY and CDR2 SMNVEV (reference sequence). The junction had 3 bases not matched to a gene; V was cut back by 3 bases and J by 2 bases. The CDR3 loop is CASSFRDRGTYEQYF. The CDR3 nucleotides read TGTGCCAGCAGTTTCCGGGACAGGGGGACCTACGAGCAGTACTTC.

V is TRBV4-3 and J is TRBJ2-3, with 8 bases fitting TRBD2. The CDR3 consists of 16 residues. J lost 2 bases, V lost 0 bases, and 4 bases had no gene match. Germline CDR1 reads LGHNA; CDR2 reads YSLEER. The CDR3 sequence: CASSQDPGLVTDTQYF. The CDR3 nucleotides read TGCGCCAGCAGCCAAGATCCGGGACTAGTCACAGATACGCAGTATTTT.

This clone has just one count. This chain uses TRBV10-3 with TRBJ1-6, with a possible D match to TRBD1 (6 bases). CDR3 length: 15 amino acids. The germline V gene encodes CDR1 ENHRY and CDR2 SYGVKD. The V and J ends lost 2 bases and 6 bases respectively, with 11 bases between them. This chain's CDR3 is CAISEQRTANSPLHF. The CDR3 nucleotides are TGTGCCATCAGTGAGCAGAGGACAGCTAATTCACCCCTCCACTTT.

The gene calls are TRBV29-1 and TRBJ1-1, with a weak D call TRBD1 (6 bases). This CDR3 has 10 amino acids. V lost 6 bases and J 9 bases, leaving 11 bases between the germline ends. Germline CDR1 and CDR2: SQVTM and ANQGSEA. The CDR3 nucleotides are TGCAGCGTCGGGGGCCCACAAGCTTTCTTT. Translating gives CSVGGPQAFF.

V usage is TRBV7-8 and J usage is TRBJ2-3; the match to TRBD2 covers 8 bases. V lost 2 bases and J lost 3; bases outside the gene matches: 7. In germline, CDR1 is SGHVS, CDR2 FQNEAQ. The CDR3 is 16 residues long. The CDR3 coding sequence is TGTGCCAGCAGCTTAAGAGAGCTAGCGGGTACAGATACGCAGTATTTT. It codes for CASSLRELAGTDTQYF.

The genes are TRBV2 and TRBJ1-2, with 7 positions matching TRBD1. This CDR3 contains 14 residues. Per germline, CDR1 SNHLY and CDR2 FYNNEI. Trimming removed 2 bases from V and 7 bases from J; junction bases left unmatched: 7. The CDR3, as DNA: TGTGCCAGCAGTGAATACACAGGGGTGGGTGGCTACACCTTC. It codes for CASSEYTGVGGYTF.

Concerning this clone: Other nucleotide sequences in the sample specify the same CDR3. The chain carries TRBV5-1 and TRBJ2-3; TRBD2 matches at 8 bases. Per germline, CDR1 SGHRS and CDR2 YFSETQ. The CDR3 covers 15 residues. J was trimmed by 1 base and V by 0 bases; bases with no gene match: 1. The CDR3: CASSLVAGRTDTQYF. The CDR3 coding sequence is TGCGCCAGCAGCTTGGTAGCGGGACGCACAGATACGCAGTATTTT.

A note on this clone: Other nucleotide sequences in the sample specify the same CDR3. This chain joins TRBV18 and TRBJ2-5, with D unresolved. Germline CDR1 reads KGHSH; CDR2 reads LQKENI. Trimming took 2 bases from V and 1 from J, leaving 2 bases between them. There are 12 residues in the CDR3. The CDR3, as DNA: TGTGCCAGCTCACCAGCCCAAGAGACCCAGTACTTC. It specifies CASSPAQETQYF.

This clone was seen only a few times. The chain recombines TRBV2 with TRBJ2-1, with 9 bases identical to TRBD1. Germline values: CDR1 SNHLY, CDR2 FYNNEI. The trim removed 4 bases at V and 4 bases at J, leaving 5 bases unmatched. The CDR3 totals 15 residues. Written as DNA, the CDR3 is TGTGCCAGCAGTGGACCGGGACAGGGTTACAATGAGCAGTTCTTC. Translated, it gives CASSGPGQGYNEQFF.

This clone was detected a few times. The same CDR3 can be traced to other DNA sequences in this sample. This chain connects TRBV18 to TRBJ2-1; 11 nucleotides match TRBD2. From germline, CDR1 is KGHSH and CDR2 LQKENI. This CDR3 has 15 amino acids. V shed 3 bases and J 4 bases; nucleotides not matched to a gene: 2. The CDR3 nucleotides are TGTGCCAGCTCACCGGGACTAGCGGATTACAATGAGCAGTTCTTC. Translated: CASSPGLADYNEQFF.

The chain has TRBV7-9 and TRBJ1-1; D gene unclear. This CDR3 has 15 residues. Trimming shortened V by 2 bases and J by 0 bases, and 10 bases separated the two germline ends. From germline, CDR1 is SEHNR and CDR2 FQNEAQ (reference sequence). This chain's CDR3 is CASSLSAAMNTEAFF. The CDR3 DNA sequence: TGTGCCAGCAGCTTATCGGCTGCAATGAACACTGAAGCTTTCTTT.

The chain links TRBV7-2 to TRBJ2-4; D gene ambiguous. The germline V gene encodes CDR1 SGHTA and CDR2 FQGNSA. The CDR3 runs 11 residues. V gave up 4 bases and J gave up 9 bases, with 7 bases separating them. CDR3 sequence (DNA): TGTGCCAGCAGCTCTGAAGGCATTCAGTACTTC. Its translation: CASSSEGIQYF.